The entry that follows covers one T cell receptor beta chain sequence. The V gene's germline CDR1 is MNHEY and CDR2 SMNVEV (reference sequence). V was cut by 3 bases and J by 0 bases, with 11 bases left in between. The CDR3 contains 15 residues. In the PCR, 60 Vbeta and 13 Jbeta primers were used. Clones were read by immunoSEQ multiplex PCR, and TCRdb kept only the in-frame ones, dropping some. The sample shows 170,000 or so clones, 70% to 85% of them seen only once. This specimen belongs to a study of cytomegalovirus exposure and HLA in healthy donors. The TCR was taken from a woman aged 30 to 39 in good health and CMV-seropositive. The sample was PBMCs. The chain links TRBV27 to TRBJ2-5, with a weak D call TRBD1 (6 bases). CDR3: CASSLQGFYQETQYF. The CDR3 DNA reads as TGTGCCAGCAGTTTGCAGGGGTTTTACCAAGAGACCCAGTACTTC.